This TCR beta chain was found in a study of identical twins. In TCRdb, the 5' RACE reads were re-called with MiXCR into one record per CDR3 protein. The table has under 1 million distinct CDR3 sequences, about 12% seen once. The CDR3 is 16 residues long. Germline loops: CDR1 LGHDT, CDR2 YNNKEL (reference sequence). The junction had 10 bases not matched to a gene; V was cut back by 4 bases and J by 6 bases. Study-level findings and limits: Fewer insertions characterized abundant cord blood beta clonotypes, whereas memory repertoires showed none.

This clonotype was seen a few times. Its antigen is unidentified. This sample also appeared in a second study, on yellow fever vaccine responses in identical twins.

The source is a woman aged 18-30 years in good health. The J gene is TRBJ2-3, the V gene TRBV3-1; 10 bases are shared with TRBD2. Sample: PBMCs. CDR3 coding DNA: TGTGCCAGCAGCCTAGCGGGGGGTCCACAAACGGATACGCAGTATTTT. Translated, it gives CASSLAGGPQTDTQYF.